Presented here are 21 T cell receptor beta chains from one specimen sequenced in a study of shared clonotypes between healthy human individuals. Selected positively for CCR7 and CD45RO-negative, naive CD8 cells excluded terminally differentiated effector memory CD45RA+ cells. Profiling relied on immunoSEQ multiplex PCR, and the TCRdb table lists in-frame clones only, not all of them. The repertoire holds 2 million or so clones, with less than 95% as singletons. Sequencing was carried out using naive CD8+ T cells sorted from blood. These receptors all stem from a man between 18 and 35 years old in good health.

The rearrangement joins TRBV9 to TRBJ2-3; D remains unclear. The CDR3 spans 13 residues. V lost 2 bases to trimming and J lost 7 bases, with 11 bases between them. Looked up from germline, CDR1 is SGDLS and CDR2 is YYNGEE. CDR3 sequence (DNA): TGTGCCAGCAGCGTGGCACATGGATATACGCAGTATTTT. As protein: CASSVAHGYTQYF.

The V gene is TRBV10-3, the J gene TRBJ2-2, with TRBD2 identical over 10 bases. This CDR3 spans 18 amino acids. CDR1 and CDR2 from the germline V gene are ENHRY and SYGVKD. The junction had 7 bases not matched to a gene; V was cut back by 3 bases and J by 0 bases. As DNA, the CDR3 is TGTGCCATCAGTGAACCCTTAGCGGGAGGTTCGAACACCGGGGAGCTGTTTTTT. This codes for CAISEPLAGGSNTGELFF.

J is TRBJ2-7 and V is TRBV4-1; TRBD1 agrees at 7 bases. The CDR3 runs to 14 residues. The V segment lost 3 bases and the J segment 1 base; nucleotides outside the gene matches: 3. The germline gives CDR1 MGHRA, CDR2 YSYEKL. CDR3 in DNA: TGCGCCAGCAGCCATACGACAGGGTCCTACGAGCAGTACTTC. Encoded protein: CASSHTTGSYEQYF.

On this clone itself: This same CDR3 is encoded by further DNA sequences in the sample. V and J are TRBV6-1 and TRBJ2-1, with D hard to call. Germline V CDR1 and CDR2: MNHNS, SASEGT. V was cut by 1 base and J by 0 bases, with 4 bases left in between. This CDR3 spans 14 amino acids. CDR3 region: CASSEGSSYNEQFF. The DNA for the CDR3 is TGTGCCAGCAGTGAAGGCAGCTCCTACAATGAGCAGTTCTTC.

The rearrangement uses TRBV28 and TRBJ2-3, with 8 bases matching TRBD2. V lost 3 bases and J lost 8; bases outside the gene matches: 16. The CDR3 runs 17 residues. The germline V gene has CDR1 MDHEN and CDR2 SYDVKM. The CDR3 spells CASSFPGSGGHTGTQYF. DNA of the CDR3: TGTGCCAGCAGTTTCCCGGGGAGCGGGGGCCATACGGGTACGCAGTATTTT.

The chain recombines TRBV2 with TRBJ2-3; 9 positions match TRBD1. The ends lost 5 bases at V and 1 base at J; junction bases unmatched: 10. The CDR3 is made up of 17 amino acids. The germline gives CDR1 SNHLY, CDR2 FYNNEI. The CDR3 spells CASSMGQGYLGTDTQYF. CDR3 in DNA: TGTGCCAGCAGTATGGGACAGGGATACCTAGGCACAGATACGCAGTATTTT. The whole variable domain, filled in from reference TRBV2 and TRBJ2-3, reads EPEVTQTPSHQVTQMGQEVILRCVPISNHLYFYWYRQILGQKVEFLVSFYNNEISEKSEIFDDQFSVERPDGSNFTLKIRSTKLEDSAMYFCASSMGQGYLGTDTQYFGPGTRLTVL.

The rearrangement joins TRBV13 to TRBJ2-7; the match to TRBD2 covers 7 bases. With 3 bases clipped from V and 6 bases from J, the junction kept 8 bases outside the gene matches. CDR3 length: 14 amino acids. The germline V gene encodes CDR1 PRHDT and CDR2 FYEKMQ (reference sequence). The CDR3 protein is CASSLGTKRGEQYF. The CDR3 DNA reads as TGTGCCAGCAGCTTGGGGACTAAACGGGGCGAGCAGTACTTC.

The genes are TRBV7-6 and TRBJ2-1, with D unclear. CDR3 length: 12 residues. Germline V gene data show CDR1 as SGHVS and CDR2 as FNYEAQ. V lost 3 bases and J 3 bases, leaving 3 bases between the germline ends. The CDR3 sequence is CASSFIYNEQFF. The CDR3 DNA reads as TGTGCCAGCAGCTTTATCTACAATGAGCAGTTCTTC.

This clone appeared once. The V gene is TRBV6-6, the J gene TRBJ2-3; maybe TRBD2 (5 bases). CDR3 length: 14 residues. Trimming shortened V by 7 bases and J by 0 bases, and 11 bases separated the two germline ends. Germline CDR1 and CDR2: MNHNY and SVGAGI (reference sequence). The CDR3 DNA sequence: TGTGCCAGCAATACGGGATCTAGCACAGATACGCAGTATTTT. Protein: CASNTGSSTDTQYF.

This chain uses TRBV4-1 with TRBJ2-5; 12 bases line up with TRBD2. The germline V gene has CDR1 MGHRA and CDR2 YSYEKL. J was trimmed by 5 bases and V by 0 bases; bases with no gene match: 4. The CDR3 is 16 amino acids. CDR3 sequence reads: CASSQEASGGAETQYF. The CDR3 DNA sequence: TGCGCCAGCAGCCAAGAGGCTAGCGGGGGGGCGGAGACCCAGTACTTC.

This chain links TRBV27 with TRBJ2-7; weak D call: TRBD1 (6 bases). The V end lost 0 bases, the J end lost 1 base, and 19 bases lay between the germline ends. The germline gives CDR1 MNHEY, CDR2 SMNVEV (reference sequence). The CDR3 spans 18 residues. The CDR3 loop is CASSLSTPRQALSYEQYF. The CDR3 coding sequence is TGTGCCAGCAGTTTATCGACCCCCCGACAGGCTCTATCCTACGAGCAGTACTTC.

The CDR3 DNA is TGTGCCAGCAGCTCCCTGGGCTGGTCCGAGCAGTACTTC. This encodes CASSSLGWSEQYF. The chain has TRBV7-9 and TRBJ2-7, with D hard to call. V lost 4 bases and J 6 bases, leaving 13 bases between the germline ends. This CDR3 is built from 13 residues. Germline lookup yields CDR1 SEHNR and CDR2 FQNEAQ (reference sequence).

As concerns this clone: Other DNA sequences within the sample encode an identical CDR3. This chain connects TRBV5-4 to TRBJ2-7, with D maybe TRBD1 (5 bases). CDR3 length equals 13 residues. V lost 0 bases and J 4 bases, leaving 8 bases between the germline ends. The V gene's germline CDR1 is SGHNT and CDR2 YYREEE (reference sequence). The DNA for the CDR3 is TGTGCCAGCAGCTTGGGACAGTTTTACGAGCAGTACTTC. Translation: CASSLGQFYEQYF. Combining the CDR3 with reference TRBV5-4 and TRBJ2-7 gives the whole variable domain ETGVTQSPTHLIKTRGQQVTLRCSSQSGHNTVSWYQQALGQGPQFIFQYYREEENGRGNFPPRFSGLQFPNYSSELNVNALELDDSALYLCASSLGQFYEQYFGPGTRLTVT.

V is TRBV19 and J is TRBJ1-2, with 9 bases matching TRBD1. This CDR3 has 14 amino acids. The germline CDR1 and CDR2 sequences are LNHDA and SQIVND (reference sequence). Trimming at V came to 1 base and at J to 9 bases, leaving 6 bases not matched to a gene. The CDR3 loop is CASSIAGQGVSYTF. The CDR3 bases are TGTGCCAGTAGTATAGCGGGACAGGGTGTCAGCTACACCTTC.

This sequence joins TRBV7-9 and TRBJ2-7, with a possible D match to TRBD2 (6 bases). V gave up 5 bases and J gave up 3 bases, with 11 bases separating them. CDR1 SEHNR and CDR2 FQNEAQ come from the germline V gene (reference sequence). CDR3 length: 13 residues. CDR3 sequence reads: CASSETSFYEQYF. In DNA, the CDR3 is TGTGCCAGCAGCGAAACTAGCTTCTACGAGCAGTACTTC. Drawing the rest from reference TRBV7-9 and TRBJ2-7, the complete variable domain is DTGVSQNPRHKITKRGQNVTFRCDPISEHNRLYWYRQTLGQGPEFLTYFQNEAQLEKSRLLSDRFSAERPKGSFSTLEIQRTEQGDSAMYLCASSETSFYEQYFGPGTRLTVT.

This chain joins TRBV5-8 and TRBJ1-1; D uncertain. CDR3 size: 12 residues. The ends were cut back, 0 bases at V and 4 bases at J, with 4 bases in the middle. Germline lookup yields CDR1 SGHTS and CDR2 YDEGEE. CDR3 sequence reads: CASSLVFTEAFF. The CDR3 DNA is TGTGCCAGCAGCTTGGTATTCACTGAAGCTTTCTTT.

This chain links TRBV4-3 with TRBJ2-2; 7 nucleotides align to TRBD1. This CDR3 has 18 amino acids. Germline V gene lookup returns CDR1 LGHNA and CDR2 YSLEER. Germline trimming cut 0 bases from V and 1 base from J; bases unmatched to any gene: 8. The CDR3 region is CASSQEFSGQKNTGELFF. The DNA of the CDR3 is TGCGCCAGCAGCCAAGAATTCTCGGGACAGAAGAACACCGGGGAGCTGTTTTTT.

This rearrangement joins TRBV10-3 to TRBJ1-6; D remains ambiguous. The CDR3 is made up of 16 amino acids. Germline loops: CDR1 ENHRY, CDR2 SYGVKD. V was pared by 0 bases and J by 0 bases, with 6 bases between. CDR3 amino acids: CAISESSSSYNSPLHF. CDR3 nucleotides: TGTGCCATCAGTGAGTCCAGCAGCTCCTATAATTCACCCCTCCACTTT.

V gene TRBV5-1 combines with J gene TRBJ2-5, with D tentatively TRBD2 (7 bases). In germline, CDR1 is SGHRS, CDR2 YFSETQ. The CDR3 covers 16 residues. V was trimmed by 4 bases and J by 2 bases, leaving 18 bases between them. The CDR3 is CASSPAQGGDQETQYF. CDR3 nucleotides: TGCGCCAGCAGCCCTGCACAGGGAGGGGATCAAGAGACCCAGTACTTC.

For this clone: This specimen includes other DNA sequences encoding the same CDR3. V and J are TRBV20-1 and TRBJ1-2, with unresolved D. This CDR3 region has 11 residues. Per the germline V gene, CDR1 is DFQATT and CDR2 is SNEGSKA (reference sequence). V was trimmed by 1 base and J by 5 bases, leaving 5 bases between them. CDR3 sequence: CSARVGYGYTF. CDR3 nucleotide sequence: TGCAGTGCTAGAGTGGGGTATGGCTACACCTTC.

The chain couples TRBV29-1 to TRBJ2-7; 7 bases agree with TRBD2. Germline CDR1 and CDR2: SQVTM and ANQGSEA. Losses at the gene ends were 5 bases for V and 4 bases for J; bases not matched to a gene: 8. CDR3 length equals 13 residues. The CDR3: CSVSGGSGYEQYF. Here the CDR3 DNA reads TGCAGCGTTTCTGGCGGGAGCGGATACGAGCAGTACTTC.